This TCR beta chain was identified during a study of shared clonotypes between healthy human individuals (TCRdb year 2020). Some background on the complete study: A couple of women and a few men aged 18 to 49 years were included in the cohort. To increase sequencing depth and limit assay-specific biases, different laboratories used diverse techniques to prepare libraries and sequence TCR repertoires. Blood TCR repertoires of five healthy adults were deeply sequenced to estimate repertoire size and the extent of clonotype sharing between individuals. For each donor, three plates each were used for CD4 naive and CD4 memory, two plates were used for CD8 naive, and one plate was used for CD8 memory. Per donor, leukapheresis produced somewhere between about 0.8 and 9.5 billion PBMCs.

Healthy HIV-negative adults with no recently reported acute infections or vaccinations were included as donors. Every donor was a Caucasian adult residing in Nashville, Tennessee, USA. CD4+ T cells were enriched by magnetic negative selection; naive cells were then positively selected on CD45RA, and the negative fraction formed the memory subset. After blood collection by leukapheresis, PBMCs were isolated using Ficoll-Histopaque density gradient centrifugation and then cryopreserved in the vapor phase of liquid nitrogen. Purity and quantity of every magnetically sorted T cell population were checked by analytical flow cytometry. Each sorted fraction had its genomic DNA isolated and then quantified by UV absorbance on a Nanodrop 2000c. The germline V gene (reference sequence) supplies CDR1 LNHNV and CDR2 YYDKDF. Taken from cysteine to phenylalanine, the CDR3 has 16 residues. The CDR3 DNA has 48 bases and is translated from base 1. Relative to germline, V is 3 bases shorter and J is 9 bases shorter, with 20 bases between their ends.

Using the deep immunoSEQ assay, multiplex PCR amplified TCR CDR3 regions from genomic DNA. Genomic DNA extracted from each cell subset was distributed evenly over all wells of several immunoSEQ 96-well plates, and each plate served as one replicate. For sorted subsets, each replicate PCR was loaded with about 0.2 ug genomic DNA, equivalent to about 33,000 T cell genomes. The purified libraries were quantified using a Qubit 3.0 fluorometer, sized with a Bioanalyzer 2100, and then quantified again using the KAPA Library Quantification kit. Every immunoSEQ 96-well plate was sequenced on a dedicated single-read 150-cycle Illumina NextSeq 550 flow cell. In the authors' own workflow: Because the immunoSEQ output included only junctional sequences and no quality scores, the filtering could not be the same as the filtering used for full-length reads. To assign V/J genes and CDR3, sequences were annotated using PyIR, a Python wrapper for IgBLAST v1.9, with IMGT germline references. Reads with weak V/J assignments (E-value above 1e-6), missing CDR3, stop codons, out-of-frame junctions, or ambiguous translated residues were removed. V3J clonotypes were defined by identical inferred V gene, J gene, and CDR3 amino acid sequence. To compute the percentage overlap between repertoires, the number of shared unique clonotypes was divided by the size of the smaller repertoire. Three approaches were used to assess repertoire richness: RTK rarefaction, the Chao1 estimator, and Recon v2.1 estimates of unobserved clonotypes. OLGA was used to compute generation probabilities for all TCRbeta clonotypes that the gDNA method yielded from a few donors. TCRdb stores this immuneACCESS table with in-frame sequences only. Part of the clones is absent; in the studies checked, under half of the shortfall reflects unresolved V genes, and no reason is known for the rest. V and J calls and clone size are those listed in that table; D and trimming were worked out from the DNA. This sample lists approximately 2.1 million clones; 90% to 95% were detected once. In total, the top ten clones hold 0.3% to 0.4% of the sample.

Findings and caveats that apply to the study as a whole: Even with the large sequencing depth, rarefaction of the sorted-subset datasets indicated that sequencing was incomplete. When a handful of donors were compared, the shared fraction of clonotypes was about 5.5% for naive CD4, roughly 3.3% for naive CD8, more than 2% for memory CD4, and 0.4% for memory CD8. Only blood was sampled, and tissue TCR repertoires likely differ from those in blood. Estimated clonotype richness was generally larger for naive than for memory subsets. Based on pairwise subsampling, the degree of clonotype sharing among donors was expected to be affected by sequencing depth. Higher generation probabilities were observed for clonotypes shared by all four sorted-subset donors than for non-shared clonotypes. The small number of donors limited the genetic and exposure-history diversity represented.

A remark on this clone: Its antigen remains undetermined. The input lacks base qualities; no much larger clone sits a single base away.

This clonotype was sampled from a man aged 18 to 35 in good health. Some clones in this sample may be carry-over from other donors' samples. Rearrangement joined TRBV15 to TRBJ1-4; the D region possibly corresponds to TRBD1 (6 bases align). The sequencing sample was made of naive CD4+ T cells from PBMCs. This specimen's cell subset or site label, per the study, means: CD45RA+ positively selected. CDR3 sequence: CATSSLNRAKNQKLFF. The DNA reads as follows: TGTGCCACCAGCAGTTTAAACAGGGCAAAAAACCAAAAACTGTTTTTT.